This T cell receptor beta chain was sequenced during a study of shared T cell receptors in the human thymus. Sequencing was performed with immunoSEQ multiplex PCR; in TCRdb, only in-frame clones are kept and a portion is missing. This sample has hundreds of thousands of clones, with about 89% found just once. Germline trimming cut 2 bases from V and 4 bases from J; bases unmatched to any gene: 11. Germline assignment: CDR1 SEHNR and CDR2 FQNEAQ (reference sequence). The CDR3 extends over 18 amino acids. This clone is a singleton in its sample. These data also featured in a second study, about human thymus T cells. That report adds: Having corrective surgery for congenital heart defects, healthy Finnish infants were the ones who donated. Usage of V and J genes appeared biased in thymic and blood repertoires.

This chain links TRBV7-9 with TRBJ2-1; TRBD1 matches 10 bases. The receptor was isolated from a boy in the first two years of life with a congenital heart defect. Specimen: thymocytes. As DNA, the CDR3 is TGTGCCAGCAGCTTATCGGGTCGTCTGGGACAGGGGTACAATGAGCAGTTCTTC. Translation: CASSLSGRLGQGYNEQFF.